The T cell receptor beta chain under discussion was sequenced for a study of shared clonotypes between healthy human individuals (dated by TCRdb to 2019 to 2021). Broadly, across the study: A couple of women and a few men aged 18 to 49 years were included in the cohort. For each donor, CD4 naive and CD4 memory were each run on three plates, CD8 naive on two plates, and CD8 memory on one plate. Blood TCR repertoires of a handful of healthy adults were deeply sequenced to estimate repertoire size and the extent of clonotype sharing between individuals. To increase sequencing depth and limit assay-specific biases, different laboratories used diverse techniques to prepare libraries and sequence TCR repertoires. Between about 0.9 and 8.9 billion PBMCs per donor were obtained by leukapheresis. What the authors observed across the whole study: Sampling was restricted to blood, and TCR repertoires in tissue are likely to differ from TCR repertoires in blood. Pairwise subsampling indicated that sequencing depth was expected to affect the degree of clonotype sharing among donors. Even with the large sequencing depth, rarefaction of the sorted-subset datasets indicated that sequencing was incomplete. Across a handful of donors, approximately 5% of naive CD4, 3% to 4% of naive CD8, about 2.3% of memory CD4, and approximately 0.42% of memory CD8 clonotypes were shared. Higher generation probabilities were observed for clonotypes shared by all four sorted-subset donors than for non-shared clonotypes. Naive subsets generally had larger estimated clonotype richness than memory subsets did. The small number of donors limited the genetic and exposure-history diversity represented.

The cysteine opens and the phenylalanine closes a CDR3 of 15 amino acids. Only CDR3 DNA remains: 45 bases, in frame from the first base. At the junction V is shortened by 2 bases and J by 2 bases; bases outside the gene matches: 4. The germline V gene gives CDR1 as SGHDT and CDR2 as YYEEEE. In the case of this clone: Its antigen specificity is not known. Nothing much larger sits one base from this clone, and base qualities are not available.

The donors were healthy, HIV-negative adults who had no recently reported acute infections or vaccinations. Every donor was a Caucasian adult living in Nashville, Tennessee, USA. CD4+ T cells were enriched by magnetic negative selection; naive cells were then positively selected on CD45RA, and the negative fraction formed the memory subset. Blood was collected by leukapheresis, and PBMCs were isolated by Ficoll-Histopaque density gradient centrifugation and then cryopreserved in liquid nitrogen vapor phase. Analytical flow cytometry was used to check the purity and quantity of each magnetically sorted T cell population. From each sorted fraction, genomic DNA was isolated and quantified by UV absorbance on a Nanodrop 2000c. Using the deep immunoSEQ assay, TCR CDR3 regions were amplified from genomic DNA by multiplex PCR. Extracted genomic DNA from each cell subset was distributed evenly across all wells of several immunoSEQ 96-well plates, and each plate was treated as a replicate. Each replicate PCR for sorted subsets received approximately 220 ng genomic DNA, equal to 28,000 or so T cell genomes. The purified libraries were quantified using a Qubit 3.0 fluorometer, sized with a Bioanalyzer 2100, and then quantified again using the KAPA Library Quantification kit. Every immunoSEQ 96-well plate was sequenced on a dedicated single-read 150-cycle Illumina NextSeq 550 flow cell. As for the authors' bioinformatics: Because the immunoSEQ output held only junctional sequences and lacked quality scores, the filtering could not match the filtering applied to full-length reads. Sequences were annotated with PyIR, a Python wrapper for IgBLAST v1.9, and V/J genes and CDR3 were assigned using IMGT germline references. Reads were removed for weak V/J assignments (E-value above 1e-6), missing CDR3, stop codons, out-of-frame junctions, or ambiguous translated residues. V3J clonotypes were defined by identical inferred V gene, J gene, and CDR3 amino acid sequence. The percentage overlap between two repertoires was calculated by dividing the number of shared unique clonotypes by the size of the smaller repertoire. Richness of each repertoire was evaluated using RTK rarefaction, the Chao1 estimator, and Recon v2.1 estimates of unobserved clonotypes. Generation probabilities were computed with OLGA for all TCRbeta clonotypes obtained by the gDNA method from several donors. TCRdb retrieved this table from immuneACCESS and kept in-frame rearrangements only. Not all clones are present; in checked studies, unresolved V genes account for under half, and no reason is known for the remainder. V, J and clone size are those of that table, while D and trimming were read from the DNA. The sample data list 950,000 to 1,100,000 clones, and approximately 70% of these were observed just once. The ten biggest clones cover around 1.4% of the sample.

The clonotype originates from a man younger than 35 in good health. The chain links TRBV5-6 with TRBJ1-1; the central 9 bases match TRBD1. The sample was memory CD4+ T cells sorted from blood. Taken with the paper, the label for cell subset or site translates to: CD45RA-negative fraction. CDR3 loop: CASSFSTGGNTEAFF. In nucleotides, the sequence is TGTGCCAGCAGCTTCTCGACAGGGGGAAACACTGAAGCTTTCTTT.